These T cell receptor beta chains were read from a single sample in a study of blood T cell repertoires in COVID-19. TCRdb keeps only in-frame clones here, not all; method: immunoSEQ multiplex PCR. Among around 250,000 clones listed, 75% to 90% were seen once. Sequencing input: PBMCs or T cells enriched from blood (not recorded which). All receptors derive from a woman aged 50 to 60 who had recovered from COVID-19. Both conserved end residues are part of each CDR3. A D gene is named only where the DNA matches it firmly. Some rows mark clone size as missing; the rest say once, few, many or name a class of expanded clone.

>TRBD1|TRBV27|TRBJ1-2|NA
CASTTGQAGYGYTF
TGTGCCAGCACCACGGGACAGGCAGGCTATGGCTACACCTTC
>NA|TRBV27|TRBJ1-2|NA
CASSPVDGGNYGYTF
TGTGCCAGCAGTCCTGTGGATGGGGGGAACTATGGCTACACCTTC
>NA|TRBV7-6|TRBJ1-2|NA
CASSLAPLLAARTNGYTF
TGTGCCAGCAGCTTAGCCCCCCTTCTGGCAGCGAGGACTAATGGCTACACCTTC
>NA|TRBV30|TRBJ1-3|NA
CAWSPDWSSGNTIYF
TGTGCCTGGAGTCCAGACTGGAGCTCTGGAAACACCATATATTTT
>NA|TRBV20-1|TRBJ2-7|NA
CSGGGGEQYF
TGCAGTGGGGGTGGAGGAGAGCAGTACTTC
>TRBD1|TRBV28|TRBJ1-5|NA
CAIGTGGNQPQHF
TGTGCCATCGGGACAGGGGGCAATCAGCCCCAGCATTTT
>NA|TRBV28|TRBJ2-1|NA
CASSLNLAPEQFF
TGTGCCAGCAGTTTAAATCTAGCCCCTGAGCAGTTCTTC
>TRBD2|TRBV28|TRBJ2-3|NA
CASSLSGGNTDTQYF
TGTGCCAGCAGTTTATCGGGGGGAAACACAGATACGCAGTATTTT
>TRBD2|TRBV7-2|TRBJ2-3|NA
CASSPREAAGTGAQYF
TGTGCCAGCAGCCCGCGGGAGGCAGCCGGGACGGGTGCGCAGTATTTT
>TRBD1|TRBV2|TRBJ2-5|NA
CASRRQGSVETQYF
TGTGCCAGCAGAAGACAGGGTTCGGTGGAGACCCAGTACTTC
>TRBD1|TRBV6-5|TRBJ2-5|NA
CASSYTIPGQQETQYF
TGTGCCAGCAGTTACACGATCCCGGGACAGCAAGAGACCCAGTACTTC
>NA|TRBV7-2|TRBJ1-1|few
CASSFSVQGPTEAFF
TGTGCCAGCAGCTTCTCAGTACAGGGTCCCACTGAAGCTTTCTTT
>TRBD1|TRBV7-9|TRBJ2-7|NA
CASSFRPGQGYEQYF
TGTGCCAGCAGCTTCCGCCCGGGACAGGGTTACGAGCAGTACTTC
>NA|TRBV24-1|TRBJ1-5|few
CATSDPTGDSNQPQHF
TGTGCCACCAGTGACCCTACAGGCGATAGCAATCAGCCCCAGCATTTT
>NA|TRBV5-4|TRBJ2-2|NA
CASSSYTGELFF
TGTGCCAGCAGCTCTTACACCGGGGAGCTGTTTTTT
>NA|TRBV13|TRBJ1-3|many
CASSLRSGAGNTIYF
TGTGCCAGCAGCTTAAGGTCAGGTGCTGGAAACACCATATATTTT
>NA|TRBV27|TRBJ1-5|NA
CASSLDRGNQPQHF
TGTGCCAGCAGTTTGGATAGGGGTAATCAGCCCCAGCATTTT
>NA|TRBV27|TRBJ1-1|few
CASSPAGLNTEAFF
TGTGCCAGCTCCCCTGCAGGGCTGAACACTGAAGCTTTCTTT
>NA|TRBV14|TRBJ2-2|NA
CASSPMGPGGELFF
TGTGCCAGCAGCCCTATGGGGCCCGGCGGGGAGCTGTTTTTT
>NA|TRBV6-2/TRBV6-3|TRBJ1-5|NA
CASSLTGTNQPQHF
TGTGCCAGCAGTCTTACAGGTACCAATCAGCCCCAGCATTTT
>TRBD2|TRBV27|TRBJ2-2|NA
CASKTSGSLGTGELFF
TGTGCCAGTAAGACTAGCGGGAGTCTCGGCACCGGGGAGCTGTTTTTT
>NA|TRBV7-9|TRBJ1-3|NA
CASSLPGNTIYF
TGTGCCAGCAGCCTCCCTGGAAACACCATATATTTT
>TRBD1|TRBV28|TRBJ1-2|few
CASSFPPGQGGNGYTF
TGTGCCAGCAGTTTTCCCCCCGGACAGGGTGGTAATGGCTACACCTTC
>TRBD2|TRBV29-1|TRBJ2-7|NA
CSVKQAGVSYEQYF
TGCAGCGTTAAACAAGCGGGAGTGAGTTACGAGCAGTACTTC
>NA|TRBV7-3|TRBJ2-5|NA
CASSRPGQETQYF
TGTGCCAGCAGCCGTCCGGGTCAAGAGACCCAGTACTTC
>TRBD1|TRBV2|TRBJ1-5|NA
CASRGDRENQPQHF
TGTGCCAGCAGGGGGGACAGGGAAAATCAGCCCCAGCATTTT
>NA|TRBV7-9|TRBJ2-2|NA
CASSLAGIDTGELFF
TGTGCCAGCAGCTTGGCAGGGATAGACACCGGGGAGCTGTTTTTT
>NA|TRBV5-1|TRBJ2-7|NA
CASSNAGLSYEQYF
TGCGCCAGCAGTAACGCAGGGCTCTCCTACGAGCAGTACTTC
>TRBD1|TRBV11-2|TRBJ1-1|once
CASSFGQGFTEAFF
TGTGCCAGCAGCTTTGGACAGGGGTTCACTGAAGCTTTCTTT
>NA|TRBV28|TRBJ1-1|NA
CASSSTRVEAFF
TGTGCCAGCAGTTCGACCAGGGTGGAAGCTTTCTTT
>NA|TRBV3-1/TRBV3-2|TRBJ2-1|NA
CASSQAGNSYNEQFF
TGTGCCAGCAGCCAAGCGGGGAACTCCTACAATGAGCAGTTCTTC
>NA|TRBV28|TRBJ1-3|NA
CASSAPEVSGVSSGNTIYF
TGTGCCAGCAGTGCCCCCGAGGTGTCAGGGGTCAGCAGTGGAAACACCATATATTTT
>NA|TRBV3-1/TRBV3-2|TRBJ1-6|NA
CASSQVQQVSPLHF
TGTGCCAGCAGCCAAGTCCAACAGGTCTCACCCCTCCACTTT